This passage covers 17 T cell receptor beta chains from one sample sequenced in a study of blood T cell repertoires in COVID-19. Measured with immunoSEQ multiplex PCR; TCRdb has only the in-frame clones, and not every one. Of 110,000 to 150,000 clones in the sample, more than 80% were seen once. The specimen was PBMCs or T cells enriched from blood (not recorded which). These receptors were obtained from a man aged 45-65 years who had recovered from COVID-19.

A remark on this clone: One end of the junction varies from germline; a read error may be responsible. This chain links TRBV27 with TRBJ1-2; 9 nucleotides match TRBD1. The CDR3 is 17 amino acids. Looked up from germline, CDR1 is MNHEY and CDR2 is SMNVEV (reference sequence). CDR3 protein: CASRLLSGTGSSYGYTF. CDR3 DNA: TGTGCCAGCCGTTTACTCTCCGGGACAGGGTCTAGCTATGGCTACACCTTC.

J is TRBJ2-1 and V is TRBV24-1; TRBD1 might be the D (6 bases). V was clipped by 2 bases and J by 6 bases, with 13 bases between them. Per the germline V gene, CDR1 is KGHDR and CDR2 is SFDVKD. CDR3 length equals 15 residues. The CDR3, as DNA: TGTGCCACCAGTGATTCAAACAGGGTAGCCAATGAGCAGTTCTTC. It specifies CATSDSNRVANEQFF.

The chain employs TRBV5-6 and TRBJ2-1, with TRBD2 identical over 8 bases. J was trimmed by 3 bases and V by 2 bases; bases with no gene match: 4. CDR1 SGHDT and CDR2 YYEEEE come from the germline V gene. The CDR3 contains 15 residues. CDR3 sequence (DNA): TGTGCCAGCAGCTTTCCGGGACTAGTCTACAATGAGCAGTTCTTC. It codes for CASSFPGLVYNEQFF.

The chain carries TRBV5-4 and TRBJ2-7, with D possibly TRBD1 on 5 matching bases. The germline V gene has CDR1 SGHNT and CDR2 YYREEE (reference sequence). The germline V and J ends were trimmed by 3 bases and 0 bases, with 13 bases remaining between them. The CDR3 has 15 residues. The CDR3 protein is CASSSTGGYSYEQYF. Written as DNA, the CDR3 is TGTGCCAGCAGCTCCACAGGCGGTTACTCCTACGAGCAGTACTTC.

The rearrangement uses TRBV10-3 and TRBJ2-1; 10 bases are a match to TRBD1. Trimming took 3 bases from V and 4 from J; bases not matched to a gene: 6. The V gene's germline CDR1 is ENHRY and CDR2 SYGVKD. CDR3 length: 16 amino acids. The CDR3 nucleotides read TGTGCCATCAGTGACCCCGACAGGGGGCGGTACAATGAGCAGTTCTTC. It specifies CAISDPDRGRYNEQFF.

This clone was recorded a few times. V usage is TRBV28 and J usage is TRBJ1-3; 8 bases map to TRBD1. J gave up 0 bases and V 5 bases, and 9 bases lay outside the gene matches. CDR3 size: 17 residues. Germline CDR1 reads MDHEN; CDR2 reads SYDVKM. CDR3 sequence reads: CASSPLGQGISGNTIYF. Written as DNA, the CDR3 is TGTGCCAGCAGTCCTCTCGGACAGGGAATCTCTGGAAACACCATATATTTT.

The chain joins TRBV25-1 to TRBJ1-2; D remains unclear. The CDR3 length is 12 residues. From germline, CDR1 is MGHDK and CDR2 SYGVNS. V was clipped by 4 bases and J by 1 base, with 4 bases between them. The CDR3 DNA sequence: TGTGCCAGCAGTGCGAGTAACTATGGCTACACCTTC. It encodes CASSASNYGYTF.

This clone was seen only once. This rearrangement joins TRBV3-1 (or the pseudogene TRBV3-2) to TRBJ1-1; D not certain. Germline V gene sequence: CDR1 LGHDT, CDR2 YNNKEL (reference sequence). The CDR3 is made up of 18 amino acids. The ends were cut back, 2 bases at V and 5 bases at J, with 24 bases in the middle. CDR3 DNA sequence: TGTGCCAGCAGCCAACTCGGTTCGGGGATTTTCCGAGGAACTGAAGCTTTCTTT. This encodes CASSQLGSGIFRGTEAFF.

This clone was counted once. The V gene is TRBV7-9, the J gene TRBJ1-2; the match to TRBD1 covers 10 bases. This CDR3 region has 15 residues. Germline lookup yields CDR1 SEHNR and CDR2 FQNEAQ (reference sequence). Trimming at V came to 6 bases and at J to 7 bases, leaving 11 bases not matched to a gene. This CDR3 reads CASRSQTGGELGYTF. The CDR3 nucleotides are TGTGCCAGCAGATCCCAGACAGGGGGCGAACTTGGCTACACCTTC.

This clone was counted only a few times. CDR3 protein: CSVGRGGTEAFF. CDR3 DNA sequence: TGCAGCGTTGGGCGGGGGGGCACTGAAGCTTTCTTT. The chain has TRBV29-1 and TRBJ1-1; maybe TRBD1 (5 bases). V lost 4 bases to trimming and J lost 4 bases, with 10 bases between them. Germline V gene sequence: CDR1 SQVTM, CDR2 ANQGSEA. The CDR3 is 12 amino acids.

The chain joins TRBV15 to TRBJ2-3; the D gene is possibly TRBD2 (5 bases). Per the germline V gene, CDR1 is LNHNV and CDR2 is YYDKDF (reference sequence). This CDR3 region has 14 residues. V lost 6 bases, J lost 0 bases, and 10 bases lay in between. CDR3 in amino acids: CATRTGISTDTQYF. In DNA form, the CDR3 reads TGTGCCACCAGGACGGGGATCAGCACAGATACGCAGTATTTT.

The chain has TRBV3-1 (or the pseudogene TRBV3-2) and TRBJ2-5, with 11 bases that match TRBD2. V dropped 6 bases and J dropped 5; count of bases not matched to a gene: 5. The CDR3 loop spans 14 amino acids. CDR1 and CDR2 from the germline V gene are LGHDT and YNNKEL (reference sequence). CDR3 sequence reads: CASSSGGVGETQYF. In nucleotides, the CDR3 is TGTGCCAGCAGTAGCGGGGGGGTCGGGGAGACCCAGTACTTC.

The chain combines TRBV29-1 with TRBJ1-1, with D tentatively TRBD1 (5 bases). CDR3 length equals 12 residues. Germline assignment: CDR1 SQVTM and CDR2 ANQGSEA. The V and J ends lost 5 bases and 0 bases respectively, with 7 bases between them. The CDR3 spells CSVPDMNTEAFF. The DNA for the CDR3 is TGCAGCGTTCCGGACATGAACACTGAAGCTTTCTTT.

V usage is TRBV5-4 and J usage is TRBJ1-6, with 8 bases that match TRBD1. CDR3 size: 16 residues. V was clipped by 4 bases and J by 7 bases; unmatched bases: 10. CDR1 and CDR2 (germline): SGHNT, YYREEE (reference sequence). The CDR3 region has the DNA TGTGCCAGCAGCCAACTACGGACAGGGTCAAATTCACCCCTCCACTTT. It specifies CASSQLRTGSNSPLHF.

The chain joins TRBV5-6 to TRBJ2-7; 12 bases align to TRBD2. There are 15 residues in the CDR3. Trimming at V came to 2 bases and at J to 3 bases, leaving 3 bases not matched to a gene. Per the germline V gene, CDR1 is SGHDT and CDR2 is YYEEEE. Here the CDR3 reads CASSLLAGGLYEQYF. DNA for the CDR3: TGTGCCAGCAGCTTACTAGCGGGAGGACTCTACGAGCAGTACTTC.

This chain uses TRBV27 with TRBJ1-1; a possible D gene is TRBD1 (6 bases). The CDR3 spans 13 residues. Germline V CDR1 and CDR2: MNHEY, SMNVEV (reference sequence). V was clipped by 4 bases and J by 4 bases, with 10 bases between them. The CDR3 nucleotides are TGTGCCAGCAGTTGGGGGCAGGGCACTGAAGCTTTCTTT. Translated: CASSWGQGTEAFF.

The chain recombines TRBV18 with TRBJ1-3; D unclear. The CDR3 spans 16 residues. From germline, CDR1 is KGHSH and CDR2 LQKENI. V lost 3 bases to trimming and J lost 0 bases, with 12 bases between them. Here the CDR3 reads CASSPSSGYSGNTIYF. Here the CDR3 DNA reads TGTGCCAGCTCACCTTCGTCCGGGTACTCTGGAAACACCATATATTTT.